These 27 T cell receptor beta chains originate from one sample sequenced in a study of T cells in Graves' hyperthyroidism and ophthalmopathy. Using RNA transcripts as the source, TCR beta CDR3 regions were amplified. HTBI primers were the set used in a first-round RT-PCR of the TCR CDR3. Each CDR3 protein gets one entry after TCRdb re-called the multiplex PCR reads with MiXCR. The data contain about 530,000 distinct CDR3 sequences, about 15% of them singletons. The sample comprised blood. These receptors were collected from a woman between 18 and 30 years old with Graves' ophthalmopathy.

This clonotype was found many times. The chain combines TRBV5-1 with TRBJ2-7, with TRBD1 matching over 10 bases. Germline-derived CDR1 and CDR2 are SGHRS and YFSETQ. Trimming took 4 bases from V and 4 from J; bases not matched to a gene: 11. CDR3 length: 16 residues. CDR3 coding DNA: TGCGCCAGCAGCCTAGCTCCGGGACAGGGGAGGTACGAGCAGTACTTC. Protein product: CASSLAPGQGRYEQYF.

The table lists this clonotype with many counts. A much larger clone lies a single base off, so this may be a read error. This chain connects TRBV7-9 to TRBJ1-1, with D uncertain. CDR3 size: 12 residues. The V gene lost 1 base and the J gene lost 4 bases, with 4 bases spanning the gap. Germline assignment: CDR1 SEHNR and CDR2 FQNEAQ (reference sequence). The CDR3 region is CASSLDGTEAFF. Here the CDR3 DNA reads TGTGCCAGCAGCTTAGACGGCACTGAAGCTTTCTTT. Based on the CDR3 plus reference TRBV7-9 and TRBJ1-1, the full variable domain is DTGVSQNPRHKITKRGQNVTFRCDPISEHNRLYWYRQTLGQGPEFLTYFQNEAQLEKSRLLSDRFSAERPKGSFSTLEIQRTEQGDSAMYLCASSLDGTEAFFGQGTRLTVV.

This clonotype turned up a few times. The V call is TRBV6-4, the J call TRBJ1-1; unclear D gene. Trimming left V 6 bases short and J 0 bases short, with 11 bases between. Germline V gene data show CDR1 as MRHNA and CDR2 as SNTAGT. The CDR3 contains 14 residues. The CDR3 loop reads CASRRDNLNTEAFF. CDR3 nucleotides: TGTGCCAGCAGACGTGATAACCTGAACACTGAAGCTTTCTTT.

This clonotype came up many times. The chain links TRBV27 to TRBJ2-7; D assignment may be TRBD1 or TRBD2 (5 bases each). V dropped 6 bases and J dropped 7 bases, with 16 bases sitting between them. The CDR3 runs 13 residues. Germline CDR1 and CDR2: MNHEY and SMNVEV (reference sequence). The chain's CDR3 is CASRGTPLGEQYF. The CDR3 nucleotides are TGTGCCAGCAGGGGGACCCCCCTGGGAGAGCAGTACTTC.

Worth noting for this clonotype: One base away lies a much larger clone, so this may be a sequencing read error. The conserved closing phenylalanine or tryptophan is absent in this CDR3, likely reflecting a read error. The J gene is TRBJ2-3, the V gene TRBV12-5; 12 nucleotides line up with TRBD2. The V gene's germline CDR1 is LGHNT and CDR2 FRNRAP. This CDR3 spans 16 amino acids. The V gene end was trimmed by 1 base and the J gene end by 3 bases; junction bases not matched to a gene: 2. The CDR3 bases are TGTGCTAGTGGTTTGGGACTAGCGGGGGCTACAGATACGCAGTATCTT. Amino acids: CASGLGLAGATDTQYL.

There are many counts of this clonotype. This chain's CDR3 is CASSLVPRSGASTDTQYF. Written as DNA, the CDR3 is TGTGCCAGCAGTTTAGTCCCCAGGTCAGGGGCGTCCACAGATACGCAGTATTTT. The chain joins TRBV12-3 or TRBV12-4 to TRBJ2-3, with D maybe TRBD1 (6 bases). Between the trimmed V and J ends, which lost 1 base and 2 bases, there was a span of 19 bases. CDR3 length: 18 residues.

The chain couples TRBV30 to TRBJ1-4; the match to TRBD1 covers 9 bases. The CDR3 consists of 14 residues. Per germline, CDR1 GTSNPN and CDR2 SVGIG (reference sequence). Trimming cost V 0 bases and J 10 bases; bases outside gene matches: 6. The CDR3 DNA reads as TGTGCCTGGAGTGTTGGGGGACAGGGTGCAAAACTGTTTTTT. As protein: CAWSVGGQGAKLFF.

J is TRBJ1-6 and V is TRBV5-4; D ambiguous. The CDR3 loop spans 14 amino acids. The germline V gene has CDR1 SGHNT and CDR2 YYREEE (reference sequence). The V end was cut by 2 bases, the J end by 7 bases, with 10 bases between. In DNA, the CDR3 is TGTGCCAGCAGCTTTAAGGGTGGAAATTCACCCCTCCACTTT. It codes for CASSFKGGNSPLHF.

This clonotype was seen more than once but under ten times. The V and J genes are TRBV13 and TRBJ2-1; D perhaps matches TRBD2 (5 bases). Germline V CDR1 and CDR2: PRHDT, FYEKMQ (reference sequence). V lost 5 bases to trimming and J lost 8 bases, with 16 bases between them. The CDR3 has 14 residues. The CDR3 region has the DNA TGTGCCAGCAGCGTCCGGACTGAACCGCATGAGCAGTTCTTC. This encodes CASSVRTEPHEQFF.

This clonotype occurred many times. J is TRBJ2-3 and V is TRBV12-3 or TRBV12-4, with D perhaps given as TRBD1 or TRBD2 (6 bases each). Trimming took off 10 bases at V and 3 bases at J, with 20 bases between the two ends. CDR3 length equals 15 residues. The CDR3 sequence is CATDRGGSGTDTQYF. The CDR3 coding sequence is TGTGCCACGGATAGAGGGGGGAGTGGGACAGATACGCAGTATTTT.

In DNA, the CDR3 is TGTGCCAGCAGTTCCTCGGAGAAATTGTACGAGCAGTACTTC. Translated: CASSSSEKLYEQYF. The J gene is TRBJ2-7, the V gene TRBV27, with D unresolved. The length of the CDR3 is 14 residues. Looked up from germline, CDR1 is MNHEY and CDR2 is SMNVEV (reference sequence). Trimming left V 4 bases short and J 4 bases short, with 14 bases between.

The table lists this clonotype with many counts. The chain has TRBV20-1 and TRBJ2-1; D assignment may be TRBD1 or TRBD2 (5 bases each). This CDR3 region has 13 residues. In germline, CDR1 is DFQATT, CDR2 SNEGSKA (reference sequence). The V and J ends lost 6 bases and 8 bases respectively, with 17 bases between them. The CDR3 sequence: CSAEGTRWDEQFF. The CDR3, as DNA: TGCAGTGCAGAAGGGACCCGGTGGGATGAGCAGTTCTTC.

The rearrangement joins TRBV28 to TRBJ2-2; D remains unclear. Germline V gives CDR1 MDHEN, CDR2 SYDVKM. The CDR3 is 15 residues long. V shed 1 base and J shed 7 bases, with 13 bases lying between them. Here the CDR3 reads CASSLFRTGGGELFF. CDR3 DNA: TGTGCCAGCAGTTTATTCCGGACGGGCGGCGGGGAGCTGTTTTTT.

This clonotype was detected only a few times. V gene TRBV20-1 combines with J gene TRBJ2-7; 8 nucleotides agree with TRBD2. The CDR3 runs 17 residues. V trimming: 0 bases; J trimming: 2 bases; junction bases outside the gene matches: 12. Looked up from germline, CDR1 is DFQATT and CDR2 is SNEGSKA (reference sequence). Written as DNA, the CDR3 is TGCAGTGCTAGAGAGGGGGGCGGGGGGCCACAACCCTACGAGCAGTACTTC. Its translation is CSAREGGGGPQPYEQYF.

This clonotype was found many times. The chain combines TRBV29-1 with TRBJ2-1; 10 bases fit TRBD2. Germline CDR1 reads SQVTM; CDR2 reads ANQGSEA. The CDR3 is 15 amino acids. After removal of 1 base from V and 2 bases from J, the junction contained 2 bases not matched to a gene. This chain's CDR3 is CSVEGTSGAYNEQFF. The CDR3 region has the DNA TGCAGCGTTGAAGGGACTAGCGGAGCCTACAATGAGCAGTTCTTC.

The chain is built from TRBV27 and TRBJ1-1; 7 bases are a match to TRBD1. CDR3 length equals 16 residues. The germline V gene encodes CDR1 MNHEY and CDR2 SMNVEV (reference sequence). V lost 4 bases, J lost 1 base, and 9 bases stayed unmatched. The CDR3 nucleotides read TGTGCCAGCAGTTACTCACCGGGACAGCCGAACACTGAAGCTTTCTTT. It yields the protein CASSYSPGQPNTEAFF.

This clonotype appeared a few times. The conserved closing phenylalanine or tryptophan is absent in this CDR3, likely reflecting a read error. CDR3 protein: CASSLVWGSQETQYL. Here the CDR3 DNA reads TGTGCCAGCAGCTTAGTTTGGGGGTCCCAAGAGACCCAGTACCTC. This chain links TRBV11-3 with TRBJ2-5; the D call may be TRBD1 or TRBD2 (5 bases each). The ends were cut back, 1 base at V and 1 base at J, with 10 bases in the middle. This CDR3 contains 15 residues. Germline V CDR1 and CDR2: SGHNT, YENEEA.

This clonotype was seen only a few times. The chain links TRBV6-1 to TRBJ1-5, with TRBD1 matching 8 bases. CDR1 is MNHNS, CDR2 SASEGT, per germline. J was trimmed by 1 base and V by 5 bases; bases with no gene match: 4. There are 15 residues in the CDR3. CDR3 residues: CASSRDRLSNQPQHF. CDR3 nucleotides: TGTGCCAGCAGTAGGGACAGGCTGAGCAATCAGCCCCAGCATTTT.

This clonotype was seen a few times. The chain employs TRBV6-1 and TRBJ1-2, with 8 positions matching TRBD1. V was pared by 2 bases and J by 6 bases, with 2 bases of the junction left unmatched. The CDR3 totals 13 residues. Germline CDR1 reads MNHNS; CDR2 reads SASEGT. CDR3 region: CASSEIRGHGYTF. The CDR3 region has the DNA TGTGCCAGCAGTGAAATCAGGGGGCATGGCTACACCTTC.

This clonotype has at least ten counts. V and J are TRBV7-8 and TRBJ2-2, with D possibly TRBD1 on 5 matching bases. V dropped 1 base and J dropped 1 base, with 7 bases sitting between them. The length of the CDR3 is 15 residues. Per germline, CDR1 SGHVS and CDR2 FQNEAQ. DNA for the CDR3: TGTGCCAGCAGCTTAGGACAGCTGAACACCGGGGAGCTGTTTTTT. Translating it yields CASSLGQLNTGELFF.

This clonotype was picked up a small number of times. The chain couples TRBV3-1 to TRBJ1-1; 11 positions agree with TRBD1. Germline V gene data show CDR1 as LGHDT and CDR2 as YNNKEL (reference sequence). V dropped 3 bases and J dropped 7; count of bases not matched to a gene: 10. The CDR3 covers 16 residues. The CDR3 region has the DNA TGTGCCAGCAGCCAGGGGGACAGGGGGGAGGCGGATGAAGCTTTCTTT. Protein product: CASSQGDRGEADEAFF.

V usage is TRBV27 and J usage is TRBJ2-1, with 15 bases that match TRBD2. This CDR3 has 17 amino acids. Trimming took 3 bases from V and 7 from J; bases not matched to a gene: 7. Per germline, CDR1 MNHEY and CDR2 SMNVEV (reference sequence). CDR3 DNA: TGTGCCAGCAGTTTGGGACTAGCGGGGGGCCAAGGGAATGAGCAGTTCTTC. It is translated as CASSLGLAGGQGNEQFF.

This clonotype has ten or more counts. The DNA for the CDR3 is TGTGCCAGCAGCTTTTTGGACAGGGGGCTCAATGAGCAGTTCTTC. Translating gives CASSFLDRGLNEQFF. V usage is TRBV7-9 and J usage is TRBJ2-1; the match to TRBD1 covers 11 bases. Trimming took 3 bases from V and 6 from J; bases not matched to a gene: 4. Germline assignment: CDR1 SEHNR and CDR2 FQNEAQ (reference sequence). CDR3 length equals 15 residues.

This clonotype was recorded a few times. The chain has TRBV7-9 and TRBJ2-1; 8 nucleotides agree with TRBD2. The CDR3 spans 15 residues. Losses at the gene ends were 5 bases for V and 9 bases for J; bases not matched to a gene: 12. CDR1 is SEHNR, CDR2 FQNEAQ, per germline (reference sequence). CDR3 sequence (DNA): TGTGCCAGCAGCGCGGGGGTAGCGGGATATGGTGAGCAGTTCTTC. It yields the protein CASSAGVAGYGEQFF.

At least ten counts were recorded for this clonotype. The CDR3 here is CASSAVGSTDTQYF. CDR3 sequence (DNA): TGTGCCAGCAGTGCCGTAGGTAGCACAGATACGCAGTATTTT. The chain joins TRBV28 to TRBJ2-3; D gene unclear. This CDR3 is 14 amino acids long. Germline assignment: CDR1 MDHEN and CDR2 SYDVKM. Trimming shortened V by 5 bases and J by 0 bases, and 9 bases separated the two germline ends.

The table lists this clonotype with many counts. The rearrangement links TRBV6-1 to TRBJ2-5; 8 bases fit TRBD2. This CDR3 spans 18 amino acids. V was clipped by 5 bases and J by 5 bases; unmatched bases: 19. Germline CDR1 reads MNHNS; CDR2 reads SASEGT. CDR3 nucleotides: TGTGCCAGCAGTTTCCGGTCGGCCCCAGTAGCGGGGCGGGAGACCCAGTACTTC. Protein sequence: CASSFRSAPVAGRETQYF.

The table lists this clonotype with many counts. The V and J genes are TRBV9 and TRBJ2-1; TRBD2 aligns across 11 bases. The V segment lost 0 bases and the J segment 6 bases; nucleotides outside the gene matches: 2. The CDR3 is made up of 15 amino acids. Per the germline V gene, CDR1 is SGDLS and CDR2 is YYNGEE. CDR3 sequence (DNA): TGTGCCAGCAGCGTAGCTCTAGCGGGGGGCAATGAGCAGTTCTTC. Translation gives CASSVALAGGNEQFF.